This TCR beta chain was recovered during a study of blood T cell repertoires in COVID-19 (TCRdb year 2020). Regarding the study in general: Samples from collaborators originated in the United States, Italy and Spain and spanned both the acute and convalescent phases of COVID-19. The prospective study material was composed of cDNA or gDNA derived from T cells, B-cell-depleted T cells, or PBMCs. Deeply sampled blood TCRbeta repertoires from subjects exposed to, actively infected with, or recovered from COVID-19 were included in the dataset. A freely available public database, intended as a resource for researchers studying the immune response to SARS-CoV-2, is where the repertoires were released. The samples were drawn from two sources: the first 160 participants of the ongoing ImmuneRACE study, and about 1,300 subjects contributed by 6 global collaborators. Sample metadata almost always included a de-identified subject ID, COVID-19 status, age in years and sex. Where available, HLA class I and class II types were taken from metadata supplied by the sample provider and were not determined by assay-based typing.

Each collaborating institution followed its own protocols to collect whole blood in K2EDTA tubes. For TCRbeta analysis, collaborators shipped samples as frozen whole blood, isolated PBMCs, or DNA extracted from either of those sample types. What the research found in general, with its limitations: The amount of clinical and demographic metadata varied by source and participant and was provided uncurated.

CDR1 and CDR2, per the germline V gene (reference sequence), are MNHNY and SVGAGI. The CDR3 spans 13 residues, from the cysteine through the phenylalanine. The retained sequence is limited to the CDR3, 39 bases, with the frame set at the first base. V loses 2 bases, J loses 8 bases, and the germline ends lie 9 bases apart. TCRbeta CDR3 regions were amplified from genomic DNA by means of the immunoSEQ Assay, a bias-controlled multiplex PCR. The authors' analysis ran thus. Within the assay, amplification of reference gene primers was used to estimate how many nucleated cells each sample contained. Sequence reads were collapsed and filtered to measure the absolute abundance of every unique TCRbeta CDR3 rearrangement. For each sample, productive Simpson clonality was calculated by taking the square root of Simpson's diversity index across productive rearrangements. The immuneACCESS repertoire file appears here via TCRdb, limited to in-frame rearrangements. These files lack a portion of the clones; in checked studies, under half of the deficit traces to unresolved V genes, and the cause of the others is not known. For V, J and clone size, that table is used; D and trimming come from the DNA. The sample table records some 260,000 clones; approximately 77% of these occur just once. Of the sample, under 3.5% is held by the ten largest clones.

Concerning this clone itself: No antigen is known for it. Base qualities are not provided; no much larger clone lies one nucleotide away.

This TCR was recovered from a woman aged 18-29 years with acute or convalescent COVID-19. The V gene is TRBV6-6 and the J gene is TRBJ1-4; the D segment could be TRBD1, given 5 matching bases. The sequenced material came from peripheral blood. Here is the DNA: TGTGCCAGCAGTTACCAAGGGGTCGAAAAACTGTTTTTT. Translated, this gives CASSYQGVEKLFF.